This entry concerns a single T cell receptor beta chain. Its antigen is as yet unknown. The entry originates in a study of T-cell memory formation after mild COVID-19. Study results and limitations: Several responding clones turned up in pre-infection memory, indicating that cross-reactive memory may have taken part. Clones contracting over day 15 to 85 were CD4/CD8 balanced, with later expanders leaning CD4+.

The 5'RACE method, run with constant-segment primers, produced TCR alpha and TCR beta cDNA libraries (carrying sample barcodes and UMIs). TCRdb re-called the 5' RACE reads with MiXCR, one entry per CDR3 protein. The data contain hundreds of thousands of distinct CDR3 sequences, approximately 21% of them singletons. V gave up 0 bases and J gave up 6 bases, with 20 bases separating them. Germline V gene lookup returns CDR1 LGHNA and CDR2 YSLEER. The CDR3 consists of 18 residues. The clonotype was recovered from an adult woman who had mild COVID-19 (a few samples of this study predate the infection). Cell type and time point are not known. This sequence joins TRBV4-3 and TRBJ1-4; D is possibly TRBD1 (5 bases). Specimen: PBMCs or a T cell subset sorted from them (not recorded which). The CDR3 bases are TGCGCCAGCAGCCAAGATGGGTTAGGTGCGGGACGGGATGAAAAACTGTTTTTT. Translation gives CASSQDGLGAGRDEKLFF.